The 25 T cell receptor beta chains below come from one sample, sequenced in a study of T cells after yellow fever vaccination (dated by TCRdb to between 2017 and 2020). Library preparation used 5' RACE. Sequencing was carried out with an Illumina NovaSeq 6000. TCRdb cleaned the public reads at Q25 with fastp, built clones with MiXCR and kept in-frame beta chains. Each entry is one CDR3 protein sequence, shown with its most common DNA and genes. Across this sample there are 350,000 to 550,000 distinct CDR3 sequences, with roughly a sixth seen only once. Around 17% of the sample is taken by the ten largest. The meaning of the sample's treatment or condition label: live attenuated yellow fever vaccine strain. Sequenced here: PBMCs, sampled before the yellow fever booster vaccination. All receptors derive from a man between 18 and 35 years old who received the YFV17D yellow fever vaccine.

This clonotype was seen a handful of times. This chain links TRBV12-3 or TRBV12-4 with TRBJ1-1; D not resolved. The CDR3 runs 17 residues. The ends were cut back, 2 bases at V and 0 bases at J, with 16 bases in the middle. This CDR3 reads CASSLYALVGVNTEAFF. CDR3 bases: TGTGCCAGCAGTTTATATGCTTTGGTGGGCGTGAACACTGAAGCTTTCTTT.

This chain connects TRBV4-3 to TRBJ1-4; D uncertain. The CDR3 has 16 residues. Germline CDR1 and CDR2: LGHNA and YSLEER. Trimming shortened V by 2 bases and J by 2 bases, and 12 bases separated the two germline ends. The CDR3 nucleotides read TGCGCCAGCAGCCAATACTTTTCAGCCACTAATGAAAAACTGTTTTTT. Its translation is CASSQYFSATNEKLFF.

Comment on this clonotype: A read error is possible here, since a much larger clone lies one base away. The V and J genes are TRBV6-4 and TRBJ1-1; no clear D gene. Germline CDR1 and CDR2: MRHNA and SNTAGT. This CDR3 is built from 13 residues. CDR3: CASRPTRITESFF. The CDR3 nucleotides read TGTGCCAGCAGACCGACACGAATAACTGAATCTTTCTTT.

The V call is TRBV7-8, the J call TRBJ1-1; 8 positions match TRBD1. The ends lost 5 bases at V and 0 bases at J; junction bases unmatched: 5. The CDR3 extends over 15 amino acids. Looked up from germline, CDR1 is SGHVS and CDR2 is FQNEAQ. The CDR3 protein is CASSIGQGLNTEAFF. In DNA, the CDR3 is TGTGCCAGCAGCATAGGACAGGGTTTGAACACTGAAGCTTTCTTT.

The chain is built from TRBV10-2 and TRBJ2-2; TRBD1 matches 7 bases. The CDR3 spans 14 residues. After removal of 8 bases from V and 4 bases from J, the junction contained 7 bases not matched to a gene. The germline CDR1 and CDR2 sequences are WSHSY and SAAADI. The CDR3 DNA follows: TGCGCCAGCGATGGACAGGAATCCACCGGGGAGCTGTTTTTT. This encodes CASDGQESTGELFF.

The sample holds a few counts of this clonotype. This rearrangement joins TRBV5-1 to TRBJ2-1; no definite D call. There are 13 residues in the CDR3. V lost 4 bases and J lost 9, with 14 bases in between. Germline V gene sequence: CDR1 SGHRS, CDR2 YFSETQ. The CDR3 bases are TGCGCCAGCAGCGGAATGAGTGCCGGTGAGCAGTTCTTC. Amino acid sequence: CASSGMSAGEQFF.

This clonotype appeared many times. The rearrangement uses TRBV7-2 and TRBJ2-7; the D is unclear. Trimming shortened V by 5 bases and J by 2 bases, and 7 bases separated the two germline ends. The CDR3 runs 12 residues. Germline V gene data show CDR1 as SGHTA and CDR2 as FQGNSA. Here the CDR3 DNA reads TGTGCCAGCAGCGACTTCCCCTACGAGCAGTACTTC. Translation: CASSDFPYEQYF. Combining the CDR3 with reference TRBV7-2 and TRBJ2-7 gives the whole variable domain GAGVSQSPSNKVTEKGKDVELRCDPISGHTALYWYRQSLGQGLEFLIYFQGNSAPDKSGLPSDRFSAERTGGSVSTLTIQRTQQEDSAVYLCASSDFPYEQYFGPGTRLTVT.

This sequence joins TRBV30 and TRBJ2-5, with D unresolved. V lost 2 bases to trimming and J lost 7 bases, with 11 bases between them. Germline CDR1 reads GTSNPN; CDR2 reads SVGIG (reference sequence). The CDR3 has 12 residues. The CDR3, as DNA: TGTGCCTGGAGTCGCCAAAGGTGGACCCAGTACTTC. Its protein product is CAWSRQRWTQYF.

This clonotype was recorded a few times. This rearrangement joins TRBV7-9 to TRBJ1-5; D gene ambiguous. CDR1 is SEHNR, CDR2 FQNEAQ, per germline (reference sequence). CDR3 length equals 12 residues. V shed 0 bases and J shed 6 bases, with 3 bases lying between them. DNA of the CDR3: TGTGCCAGCAGCTTAGCGCTTCAGCCCCAGCATTTT. This codes for CASSLALQPQHF.

This chain connects TRBV5-6 to TRBJ1-1, with 9 bases lining up with TRBD1. CDR3 size: 14 residues. With 4 bases clipped from V and 10 bases from J, the junction kept 11 bases outside the gene matches. CDR1 SGHDT and CDR2 YYEEEE come from the germline V gene. The CDR3 sequence: CASSEWGTGRLAFF. CDR3 nucleotides: TGTGCCAGCAGCGAATGGGGGACAGGGAGGTTAGCTTTCTTT.

There are many counts of this clonotype. The chain combines TRBV29-1 with TRBJ2-7, with 11 bases matching TRBD1. V lost 7 bases and J lost 5; bases outside the gene matches: 7. Germline CDR1 SQVTM, CDR2 ANQGSEA. The CDR3 extends over 13 amino acids. CDR3 bases: TGCAGCGCCTGGGGGGGACAGGGGGACGAGCAGTACTTC. It specifies CSAWGGQGDEQYF.

The V call is TRBV4-1, the J call TRBJ2-7; 11 bases are a match to TRBD2. This CDR3 spans 15 amino acids. The germline V gene encodes CDR1 MGHRA and CDR2 YSYEKL. V dropped 3 bases and J dropped 4; count of bases not matched to a gene: 5. CDR3 DNA: TGCGCCAGCAGCCAGACTAGCGGGGAAGGGTACGAGCAGTACGTC. Amino acid sequence: CASSQTSGEGYEQYV.

Only a few counts were recorded for this clonotype. This sequence joins TRBV10-3 and TRBJ1-2, with 7 nucleotides matching TRBD1. Germline assignment: CDR1 ENHRY and CDR2 SYGVKD. After removal of 5 bases from V and 6 bases from J, the junction contained 6 bases not matched to a gene. The CDR3 totals 13 residues. CDR3 sequence reads: CAISLAGQHGYTF. For the CDR3, the DNA is TGTGCCATCAGTCTAGCGGGACAGCATGGCTACACCTTC.

The gene calls are TRBV28 and TRBJ1-1; tentative D call: TRBD1 (5 bases). Germline lookup yields CDR1 MDHEN and CDR2 SYDVKM. This CDR3 has 14 amino acids. Trimming pared 6 bases from V and 4 bases from J, leaving 15 bases between. The CDR3 loop is CASRKQGRGTEAFF. The CDR3 DNA reads as TGTGCCAGCAGGAAGCAGGGCCGGGGCACTGAAGCTTTCTTT.

This clonotype has only a few counts. The rearrangement uses TRBV20-1 and TRBJ1-2; D unclear. This CDR3 comprises 14 residues. Germline lookup yields CDR1 DFQATT and CDR2 SNEGSKA (reference sequence). Trimming pared 6 bases from V and 4 bases from J, leaving 18 bases between. The CDR3 loop is CSAPSSGSGYGYTF. Written as DNA, the CDR3 is TGCAGTGCCCCCTCGTCAGGAAGCGGCTATGGCTACACCTTC.

This chain links TRBV2 with TRBJ2-2; no firm D call. Per germline, CDR1 SNHLY and CDR2 FYNNEI. V was trimmed by 2 bases and J by 5 bases, leaving 9 bases between them. The CDR3 is 14 residues long. The CDR3 sequence is CASSEISGTGELFF. The DNA of the CDR3 is TGTGCCAGCAGTGAAATCTCAGGAACCGGGGAGCTGTTTTTT. The entire variable domain, with the rest obtained from reference TRBV2 and TRBJ2-2, is as follows: EPEVTQTPSHQVTQMGQEVILRCVPISNHLYFYWYRQILGQKVEFLVSFYNNEISEKSEIFDDQFSVERPDGSNFTLKIRSTKLEDSAMYFCASSEISGTGELFFGEGSRLTVL.

The chain carries TRBV6-2 or TRBV6-3 and TRBJ2-4; weak D call: TRBD1 (5 bases). V shed 0 bases and J shed 4 bases, with 10 bases lying between them. Germline V gene sequence: CDR1 MNHEY, CDR2 SVGEGT. CDR3 size: 15 residues. For the CDR3, the DNA is TGTGCCAGCAGTTACTCGAGTCAGGGAAAAAACATTCAGTACTTC. Encoded protein: CASSYSSQGKNIQYF.

The rearrangement joins TRBV6-6 to TRBJ1-4; 9 positions match TRBD1. V dropped 7 bases and J dropped 8; count of bases not matched to a gene: 8. Germline V CDR1 and CDR2: MNHNY, SVGAGI (reference sequence). There are 14 residues in the CDR3. CDR3 sequence (DNA): TGTGCCAGCAACACAGGGGGCAGAAGAGAAAAACTGTTTTTT. This gives the protein CASNTGGRREKLFF.

The V and J genes are TRBV12-3 or TRBV12-4 and TRBJ1-1; D might be TRBD1 (5 bases). Trimming took off 3 bases at V and 4 bases at J, with 9 bases between the two ends. CDR3 length: 13 residues. CDR3 sequence: CASSFREATEAFF. The DNA of the CDR3 is TGTGCCAGCAGTTTCAGGGAGGCCACTGAAGCTTTCTTT.

A few counts support this clonotype. This sequence joins TRBV7-2 and TRBJ2-1; D is unresolved. CDR3 length: 14 residues. Deletions cut 5 bases from V and 4 bases from J, with 12 bases between. The V gene's germline CDR1 is SGHTA and CDR2 FQGNSA. The CDR3: CASSQSHGYNEQFF. The CDR3 DNA reads as TGTGCCAGCAGCCAATCCCATGGGTACAATGAGCAGTTCTTC.

The chain couples TRBV6-1 to TRBJ2-7; 9 nucleotides line up with TRBD1. Germline CDR1 and CDR2: MNHNS and SASEGT. This CDR3 contains 15 residues. V shed 3 bases and J 3 bases; nucleotides not matched to a gene: 6. The CDR3 DNA follows: TGTGCCAGCAGTGACTGGGGGACAGGGCACTACGAGCAGTACGTC. This gives the protein CASSDWGTGHYEQYV.

The rearrangement joins TRBV18 to TRBJ1-1; D might be TRBD1 (5 bases). CDR3 length: 14 residues. Germline CDR1 and CDR2: KGHSH and LQKENI. V lost 5 bases and J 3 bases, leaving 13 bases between the germline ends. CDR3: CASSTAGFDTEAFF. The CDR3 bases are TGTGCCAGCTCAACTGCAGGGTTCGACACTGAAGCTTTCTTT.

This clonotype was recorded many times. V gene TRBV7-2 combines with J gene TRBJ1-5, with a weak D call TRBD1 (6 bases). The germline CDR1 and CDR2 sequences are SGHTA and FQGNSA. Trimming removed 4 bases from V and 0 bases from J, with 13 bases in between. The CDR3 totals 16 residues. CDR3 residues: CASSSRDTYSNQPQHF. The CDR3 coding sequence is TGTGCCAGCAGCTCGAGGGACACCTATAGCAATCAGCCCCAGCATTTT.

The chain links TRBV15 to TRBJ2-3, with no clear D. V was shortened by 4 bases and J by 0 bases, with 5 bases between the two germline ends. CDR1 is LNHNV and CDR2 is YYDKDF in the germline V gene (reference sequence). The CDR3 spans 13 residues. The CDR3 DNA is TGTGCCACCAGCACCGGGAGCACAGATACGCAGTATTTT. This encodes CATSTGSTDTQYF.

This clonotype has only a few counts. The CDR3 loop is CASSFAELVYNEQFF. CDR3 DNA: TGTGCCAGTAGTTTTGCGGAACTCGTCTACAATGAGCAGTTCTTC. V usage is TRBV19 and J usage is TRBJ2-1; D is uncertain. Germline lookup yields CDR1 LNHDA and CDR2 SQIVND (reference sequence). V was pared by 5 bases and J by 3 bases, with 14 bases between. CDR3 length: 15 amino acids.